This note documents a single TCR beta chain sequence. This clonotype showed up many times. The specificity of this receptor is unknown. Per-base quality was not reported, and no clone a single base away is much larger than it. Receptor amplification or capture employed PCR. Sequenced on an Illumina HiSeq 2500. TCR library preparation used molecular barcoding, with unique molecular identifiers applied to normalize quantification of the TCRbeta repertoire. TCRdb trimmed the raw reads at Q25, called clones with MiXCR and kept productive beta chains. Rows are combined by CDR3 protein, so each entry shows the most common genes and DNA. In all, the sample holds fewer than 550,000 distinct CDR3 sequences, and around 16% of those were seen once. 25% to 30% of the sample goes to the ten largest clones. The sample's treatment or condition label is to be understood as: allogeneic hematopoietic cell transplantation with graft depleted of TCRalphabeta T cells and CD19 B cells. Transplant recipients were children who received TCRalphabeta/CD19-depleted allogeneic hematopoietic cell grafts.

CDR1 and CDR2, looked up from the germline V gene, are KGHDR and SFDVKD. The cysteine opens and the phenylalanine closes a CDR3 of 12 amino acids. The CDR3 DNA has 36 bases and is translated from base 1. V sheds 9 bases and J sheds 3 bases, leaving 9 bases between their ends. This sample stems from a study of T-cell reconstitution after alpha-beta-depleted transplantation in children (dated by TCRdb to the mid-2010s). Regarding the complete study: Using TCR repertoire profiling, the study followed T-cell immune reconstitution in a quantitative way in children after TCRalphabeta/CD19-depleted allogeneic hematopoietic cell transplantation. Summary of the overall study and its limitations: In some patients, the high TCRbeta diversity seen at day 60 was put down to recipient T cells and intrathymic progenitors that had survived conditioning. About two months after transplant, the apparently early recovery of alphabetaT-cell counts reportedly depended on just several hundred clones that had expanded rapidly and came from non-depleted graft cells. Hyperexpanded clone frequencies declined over subsequent months; after one year, T-cell counts and TCRbeta diversity were mostly attributed to newly produced T cells.

Sequencing was performed on PBMCs, mostly from graft donor cells, taken 360 days after TCRalphabeta/CD19-depleted stem cell transplant. This receptor was identified in a boy under three years old who had a stem cell transplant for Wiskott-Aldrich syndrome, so the T cells may come from the graft donor. The chain is made from TRBV24-1 and TRBJ2-3; the D segment could be TRBD1, given 5 matching bases. The DNA is as follows: TGTGCCACCGCAGGGCGTACAGATACGCAGTATTTT. Its protein product is CATAGRTDTQYF.